This passage covers 2 T cell receptor beta chains from one sample sequenced in a study of cytomegalovirus exposure and HLA in healthy donors. The PCR had 60 Vbeta and 13 Jbeta primers. Produced via immunoSEQ multiplex PCR; TCRdb's table is partial and in-frame only. The sample has about 190,000 clones, around nine tenths seen once; the top ten hold roughly 1.7%. Specimen: PBMCs. The receptors originated from a woman aged 18-29 years in good health and CMV-seronegative.

The chain carries TRBV6-5 and TRBJ2-7, with TRBD2 matching over 13 bases. V dropped 0 bases and J dropped 5; count of bases not matched to a gene: 1. The CDR3 loop spans 15 amino acids. CDR1 and CDR2 (germline): MNHEY, SVGAGI. The CDR3 sequence: CASSYSGLAGNEQYF. The CDR3 bases are TGTGCCAGCAGTTACTCGGGACTAGCGGGAAACGAGCAGTACTTC.

The chain is built from TRBV7-2 and TRBJ1-2; tentative D call: TRBD1 (6 bases). The V end was cut by 1 base, the J end by 4 bases, with 19 bases between. CDR1 and CDR2 from the germline V gene are SGHTA and FQGNSA. This CDR3 is 17 amino acids long. CDR3 sequence: CASSLVVMTGRSYGYTF. CDR3 bases: TGTGCCAGCAGCTTAGTGGTTATGACAGGTAGAAGCTATGGCTACACCTTC.